This T cell receptor (beta chain) was sequenced in a study of graft-versus-host responses after intestinal transplantation (dated by TCRdb to about 2021). About the full investigation: The transplants that recipients received were multivisceral, liver-intestinal, or isolated intestinal. Every recipient was given anti-thymocyte globulin induction, then maintenance tacrolimus and steroids for around three years. After intestinal transplantation, graft-versus-host and host-versus-graft alloreactive T cell clones in the graft, circulation and bone marrow were tracked using bulk TCR-beta CDR3 sequencing. Alloreactive clones were identified by sequencing pre-transplant mixed lymphocyte reaction products and comparing these products with unstimulated pre-transplant donor and recipient T cells. The cohort enrolled 24 intestinal transplant recipients, one of whom was a retransplant, and a few patients without pretransplant specimens were excluded. Donor T cell macrochimerism was defined as a peak of at least 4% donor T cells among recipient peripheral blood mononuclear cells. Rather than going through the commercial service, samples from a few later patients were sequenced in-house on an Illumina MiSeq and processed with MiXCR.

The CDR3 covers 16 residues, taking in both the cysteine and the phenylalanine. This entry keeps only the CDR3 DNA: 48 bases, framed from base 1. V lost 0 bases and J lost 3 bases; the stretch between them is 14 bases long. The germline V gene provides CDR1 SGHRS and CDR2 YFSETQ. The time point tag for this specimen amounts to: cells obtained before transplantation from donor or recipient. CD3+CD4+ and CD3+CD8+ populations were FACS-sorted from unstimulated pre-transplant donor and recipient cells taken from spleen or lymph nodes. Points the paper makes about the study in general: The relatively low number and heterogeneity of intestinal transplant patients limited the conclusions. Peak levels of circulating GvH clones were associated with declines in HvG clones early after transplant. GvH clones were detected in recipient bone marrow, and some of these GvH clones were observed earlier in ileal mucosa or blood, consistent with an intestinal mucosal origin. High GvH to HvG T cell clonal ratios were observed in the allografts of patients with donor T cell macrochimerism.

With respect to this clone: No cognate antigen has been identified for it. No base-level quality is on record; no much larger clone is a single base apart.

The receptor library was made with the immunoSEQ multiplex PCR assay. For most patients, genomic DNA was isolated using the Qiagen DNeasy Blood and Tissue Kit and was shipped frozen to Adaptive Biotechnologies for TCR sequencing. For most patients, genomic DNA was subjected to high-throughput TCR-beta CDR3 sequencing by Adaptive Biotechnologies. The source study handled its data this way. Adaptive's ImmunoSEQ software supplied the TCR sequencing data for around 19 patients, while MiXCR and VDJtools were used to process a few other patients. CD4 versus CD8 sorting errors were corrected by removing sequences found in both subsets at a frequency ratio below 5:1. CDR3 nucleotide sequences shared between donor and recipient were removed because their origin could not be assigned. Alloreactive clones required at least 2-fold expansion over unstimulated cells and minimum CFSE-low frequency of 0.002% (template counts) or 0.001% (read counts). Mappable clones were those detected in sequenced pre-transplant spleen, lymph node, or MLR CFSE-low populations of the donor or recipient. Cumulative frequency of alloreactive clones was calculated as a percentage of all sequences weighted by copy number. The immuneACCESS repertoire file appears here via TCRdb, limited to in-frame rearrangements. These files lack a portion of the clones; in checked studies, under half of the deficit traces to unresolved V genes, and the cause of the others is not known. V and J calls and clone size are copied from that table; D and trimming were computed from the DNA. A total of more than 95,000 clones appear in this sample, 90% of them only once. The leading ten clones occupy around 0.2% of the sample.

Recombination linked TRBV5-1 to TRBJ2-3, with no D gene named confidently. This sequence originates from a human donor who received an intestinal transplant. This specimen consisted of unstimulated CD4+ T cells sorted from spleen or lymph node cells, obtained before intestinal transplant. The nucleotides read TGCGCCAGCAGCTTGGATCAGGCGTTAAAAACAGATACGCAGTATTTT. Protein translation: CASSLDQALKTDTQYF.